These 5 T cell receptor beta chains were all obtained from the same sample, sequenced in a study of CXCR3-negative and CXCR3-positive naive CD8 T cells. Study-level points and caveats: Hydrophobicity was higher for TRB CDR3s found in CXCR3-positive naive cells than in CXCR3-negative naive cells.

No antigens are known for them. The TRB cDNA libraries were prepared by 5' RACE with UMI labels. TCRdb reanalyzed the 5' RACE reads and collapses them to one entry per CDR3 protein, without DNA. The sample totals approximately 5,000 distinct CDR3 sequences. Sequenced material: naive CXCR3+ CD8+ T cells from blood. Subset meaning: CD45RO-CCR7+CD27+CD95- naive CD8+ T cells expressing CXCR3 (TNR3+). All receptors come from a human donor in good health. Some clones in this sample may be carry-over from other donors' samples.

CDR3 sequence: CASSLDNEQFF. The chain has TRBV5-1 and TRBJ2-1. CDR1 is SGHRS, CDR2 YFSETQ, per germline. This CDR3 region has 11 residues.

The chain recombines TRBV20-1 with TRBJ2-7; TCRdb gives TRBD1 as the D gene, but with no DNA this cannot be confirmed. Germline V CDR1 and CDR2: DFQATT, SNEGSKA (reference sequence). This CDR3 is 14 amino acids long. CDR3 loop: CSASESTVTYEQYF.

The chain joins TRBV2 to TRBJ2-1; TCRdb picks TRBD1, but there is no DNA to check that call. This CDR3 is 12 amino acids long. Germline CDR1 and CDR2: SNHLY and FYNNEI. The CDR3: CATRTGLNEQFF.

The chain has TRBV5-1 and TRBJ2-3; TCRdb's D call, TRBD1, is unchecked because there is no DNA. This CDR3 has 15 amino acids. Germline-derived CDR1 and CDR2 are SGHRS and YFSETQ. CDR3 in amino acids: CASSSTGYGTDTQYF.

The rearrangement links TRBV29-1 to TRBJ2-7. The V gene's germline CDR1 is SQVTM and CDR2 ANQGSEA. There are 16 residues in the CDR3. CDR3 protein: CSVEHPLKGRSYEQYF.